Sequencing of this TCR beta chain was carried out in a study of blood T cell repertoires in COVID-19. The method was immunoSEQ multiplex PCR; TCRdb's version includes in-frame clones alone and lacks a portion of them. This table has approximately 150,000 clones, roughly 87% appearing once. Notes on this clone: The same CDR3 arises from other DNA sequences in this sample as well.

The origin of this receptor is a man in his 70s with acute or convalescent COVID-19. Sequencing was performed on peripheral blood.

CDR3 loop: CASSLGGGETQYF. CDR3 sequence (DNA): TGCGCCAGCAGCTTGGGGGGGGGAGAGACCCAGTACTTC. The rearrangement uses TRBV5-1 and TRBJ2-5, with 7 bases fitting TRBD2. The V and J ends lost 0 bases and 4 bases, in that order; junction bases with no gene match: 0. Germline values: CDR1 SGHRS, CDR2 YFSETQ. The CDR3 sequence is 13 residues long.